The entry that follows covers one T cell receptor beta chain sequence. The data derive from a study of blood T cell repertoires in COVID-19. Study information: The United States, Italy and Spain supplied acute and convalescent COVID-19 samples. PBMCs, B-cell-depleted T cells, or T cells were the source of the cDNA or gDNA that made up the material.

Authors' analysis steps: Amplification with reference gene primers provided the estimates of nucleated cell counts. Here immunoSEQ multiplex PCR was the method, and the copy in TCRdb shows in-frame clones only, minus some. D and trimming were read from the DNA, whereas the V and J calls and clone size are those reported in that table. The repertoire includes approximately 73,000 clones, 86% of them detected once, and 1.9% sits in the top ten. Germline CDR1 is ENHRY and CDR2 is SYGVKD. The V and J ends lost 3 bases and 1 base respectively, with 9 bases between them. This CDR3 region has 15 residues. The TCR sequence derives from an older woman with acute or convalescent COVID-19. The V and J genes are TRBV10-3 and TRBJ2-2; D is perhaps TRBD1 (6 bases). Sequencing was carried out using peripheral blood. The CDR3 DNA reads TGTGCCATCAGTGAAACAGGGTTGAACACCGGGGAGCTGTTTTTT. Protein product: CAISETGLNTGELFF.